The next 13 T cell receptor beta chains were all read from a single sample in a study of blood T cell repertoires in COVID-19. The assay was immunoSEQ multiplex PCR, and TCRdb's table has in-frame clones only and misses some. The repertoire has about 130,000 clones, 86% of them found once; the top ten carry 2% to 2.5%. Sequencing was carried out using PBMCs or T cells enriched from blood (not recorded which). The receptor set was obtained from a woman aged 45-59 years who had recovered from COVID-19.

This clone was detected only a few times. This rearrangement joins TRBV2 to TRBJ2-7; D not certain. Germline V lookup: CDR1 SNHLY, CDR2 FYNNEI. The germline V and J ends were trimmed by 3 bases and 9 bases, with 12 bases remaining between them. The CDR3 is 12 amino acids. In DNA form, the CDR3 reads TGTGCCAGCAGTGACAGGCCCTTTGGGCAGTACTTC. It is translated as CASSDRPFGQYF.

The chain joins TRBV5-8 to TRBJ1-2; D perhaps matches TRBD1 (6 bases). The CDR3 contains 13 residues. V lost 10 bases and J 8 bases, leaving 21 bases between the germline ends. The germline V gene has CDR1 SGHTS and CDR2 YDEGEE. This CDR3 reads CASGEGGYGGYTF. The CDR3 nucleotides are TGTGCCTCAGGAGAGGGGGGGTATGGAGGCTACACCTTC.

The sample holds one count of this clone. The CDR3 spells CASSRDILSSYEQYF. Written as DNA, the CDR3 is TGTGCCAGTAGTCGGGACATATTGAGCTCCTACGAGCAGTACTTC. The rearrangement joins TRBV19 to TRBJ2-7; TRBD1 might be the D (6 bases). Trimming cost V 5 bases and J 0 bases, with 14 bases left between them. Germline assignment: CDR1 LNHDA and CDR2 SQIVND (reference sequence). The CDR3 covers 15 residues. Full variable domain (remainder filled in from reference TRBV19 and TRBJ2-7): DGGITQSPKYLFRKEGQNVTLSCEQNLNHDAMYWYRQDPGQGLRLIYYSQIVNDFQKGDIAEGYSVSREKKESFPLTVTSAQKNPTAFYLCASSRDILSSYEQYFGPGTRLTVT.

In its sample, this clone was seen once. The junction shows a germline mismatch at one end, possibly a read error. Other DNA sequences in this sample translate to the same CDR3. This chain uses TRBV19 with TRBJ1-2, with 7 nucleotides matching TRBD1. Germline V gene data show CDR1 as LNHDA and CDR2 as SQIVND (reference sequence). CDR3 length: 14 residues. The CDR3 DNA sequence: TGCGCCAGTAGTAGGGGACAGATGCTCTATGGCTACACCTTC. Protein product: CASSRGQMLYGYTF.

This rearrangement joins TRBV7-9 to TRBJ2-7, with 8 bases lining up with TRBD1. V lost 4 bases and J lost 7; bases outside the gene matches: 15. The CDR3 contains 16 residues. Germline-derived CDR1 and CDR2 are SEHNR and FQNEAQ (reference sequence). The CDR3 loop reads CASSSFSGQGPSEQYF. CDR3 in DNA: TGTGCCAGCAGCTCTTTTTCCGGACAGGGCCCATCGGAGCAGTACTTC.

V gene TRBV5-5 combines with J gene TRBJ2-3; D possibly corresponds to TRBD1 (5 bases). Germline V lookup: CDR1 SGHKS, CDR2 YYEKEE (reference sequence). The V end was cut by 2 bases, the J end by 0 bases, with 10 bases between. The length of the CDR3 is 15 residues. In nucleotides, the CDR3 is TGTGCCAGCAGCTTTTGGCCAGGGAGCACAGATACGCAGTATTTT. Translation: CASSFWPGSTDTQYF. Based on the CDR3 plus reference TRBV5-5 and TRBJ2-3, the full variable domain is DAGVTQSPTHLIKTRGQQVTLRCSPISGHKSVSWYQQVLGQGPQFIFQYYEKEERGRGNFPDRFSARQFPNYSSELNVNALLLGDSALYLCASSFWPGSTDTQYFGPGTRLTVL.

V usage is TRBV7-2 and J usage is TRBJ2-1; tentatively, D is TRBD2 (7 bases). The CDR3 contains 16 residues. V was trimmed by 1 base and J by 4 bases, leaving 14 bases between them. Germline values: CDR1 SGHTA, CDR2 FQGNSA. This CDR3 is CASSLGGGYPYNEQFF. The CDR3 DNA reads as TGTGCCAGCAGCTTAGGGGGGGGCTATCCGTACAATGAGCAGTTCTTC.

The count of this clone is one. The chain employs TRBV24-1 and TRBJ1-1; D is possibly TRBD1 (6 bases). This CDR3 comprises 14 residues. V dropped 0 bases and J dropped 12 bases, with 16 bases sitting between them. CDR1 KGHDR and CDR2 SFDVKD come from the germline V gene. The CDR3 reads CATSDLLGSRGTFF. The CDR3 nucleotides are TGTGCCACCAGTGATTTGTTGGGAAGCAGGGGAACTTTCTTT.

J is TRBJ2-7 and V is TRBV12-3 or TRBV12-4; possible D gene TRBD1, 5 bases. This CDR3 is built from 12 residues. The V and J ends lost 1 base and 12 bases respectively, with 13 bases between them. The CDR3: CASSLGDSLRYF. The CDR3 bases are TGTGCCAGCAGTTTAGGAGACAGCTTAAGGTACTTC.

This clone was picked up one time. The chain carries TRBV4-1 and TRBJ1-5; possible D gene TRBD1, 5 bases. The V end lost 1 base, the J end lost 0 bases, and 13 bases lay between the germline ends. The CDR3 covers 17 residues. CDR1 is MGHRA and CDR2 is YSYEKL in the germline V gene. The CDR3 is CASSQGGVGFSNQPQHF. The DNA of the CDR3 is TGCGCCAGCAGCCAAGGGGGGGTTGGGTTTAGCAATCAGCCCCAGCATTTT.

The V and J genes are TRBV19 and TRBJ1-5; D remains ambiguous. This CDR3 is 15 amino acids long. V lost 1 base, J lost 0 bases, and 7 bases lay in between. The V gene's germline CDR1 is LNHDA and CDR2 SQIVND (reference sequence). For the CDR3, the DNA is TGTGCCAGTAGTATAGTGAGGAATAGCAATCAGCCCCAGCATTTT. It yields the protein CASSIVRNSNQPQHF.

The chain's CDR3 is CASTPLDTQYF. The CDR3 bases are TGTGCCAGCACCCCTCTAGATACGCAGTATTTT. The genes are TRBV11-2 and TRBJ2-3; D is uncertain. The germline V and J ends were trimmed by 7 bases and 5 bases, with 7 bases remaining between them. Germline CDR1 reads SGHAT; CDR2 reads FQNNGV. The CDR3 runs 11 residues.

This clone was counted a single time. This chain links TRBV6-1 with TRBJ1-2; 12 bases are shared with TRBD1. CDR1 and CDR2 from the germline V gene are MNHNS and SASEGT. The CDR3 sequence is 15 residues long. Germline trimming cut 3 bases from V and 7 bases from J; bases unmatched to any gene: 6. The CDR3 sequence: CASSDPGQGASGYTF. CDR3 nucleotides: TGTGCCAGCAGTGATCCGGGACAGGGGGCTTCTGGCTACACCTTC.